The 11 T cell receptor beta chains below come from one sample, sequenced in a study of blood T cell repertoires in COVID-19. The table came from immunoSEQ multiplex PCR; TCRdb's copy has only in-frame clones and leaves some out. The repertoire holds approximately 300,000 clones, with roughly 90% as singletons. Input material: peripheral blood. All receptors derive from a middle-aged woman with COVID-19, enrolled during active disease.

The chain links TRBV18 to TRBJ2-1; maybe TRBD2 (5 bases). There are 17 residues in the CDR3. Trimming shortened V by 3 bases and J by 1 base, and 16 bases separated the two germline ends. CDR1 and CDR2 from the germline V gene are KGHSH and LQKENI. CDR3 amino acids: CASSPLNSGHSYNEQFF. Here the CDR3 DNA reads TGTGCCAGCTCACCGCTTAACAGCGGCCATTCCTACAATGAGCAGTTCTTC.

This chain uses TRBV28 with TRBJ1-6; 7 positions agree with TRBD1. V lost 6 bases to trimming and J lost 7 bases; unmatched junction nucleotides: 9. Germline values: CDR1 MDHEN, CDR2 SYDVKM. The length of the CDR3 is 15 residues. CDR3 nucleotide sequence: TGTGCCAGCAGGGGGGCAGGACAGGTGAATTCACCCCTCCACTTT. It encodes CASRGAGQVNSPLHF.

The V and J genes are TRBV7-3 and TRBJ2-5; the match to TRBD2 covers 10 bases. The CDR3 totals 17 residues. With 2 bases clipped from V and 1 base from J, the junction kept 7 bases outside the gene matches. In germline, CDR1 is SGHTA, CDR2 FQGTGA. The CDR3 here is CASSLGVAGGFQETQYF. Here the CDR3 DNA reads TGTGCCAGCAGCTTAGGTGTAGCGGGGGGCTTCCAAGAGACCCAGTACTTC.

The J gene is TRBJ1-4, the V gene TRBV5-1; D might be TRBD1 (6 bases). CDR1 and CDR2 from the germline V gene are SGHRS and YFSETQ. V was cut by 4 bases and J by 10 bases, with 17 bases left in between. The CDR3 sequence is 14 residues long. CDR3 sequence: CASSAQGGDGKLFF. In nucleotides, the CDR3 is TGCGCCAGCAGCGCCCAAGGGGGAGACGGAAAACTGTTTTTT.

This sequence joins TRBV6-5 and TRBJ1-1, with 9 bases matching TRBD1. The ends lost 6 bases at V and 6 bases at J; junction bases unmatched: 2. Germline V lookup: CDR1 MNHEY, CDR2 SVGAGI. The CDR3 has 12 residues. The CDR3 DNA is TGTGCCAGCAGGACAGGGGGGGCTGAAGCTTTCTTT. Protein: CASRTGGAEAFF.

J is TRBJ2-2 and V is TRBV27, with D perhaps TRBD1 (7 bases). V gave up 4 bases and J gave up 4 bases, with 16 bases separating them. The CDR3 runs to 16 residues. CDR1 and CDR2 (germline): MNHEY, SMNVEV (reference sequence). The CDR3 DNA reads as TGTGCCAGCAGTTCCCCAGGGGGGACCGGCACCGGGGAGCTGTTTTTT. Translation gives CASSSPGGTGTGELFF.

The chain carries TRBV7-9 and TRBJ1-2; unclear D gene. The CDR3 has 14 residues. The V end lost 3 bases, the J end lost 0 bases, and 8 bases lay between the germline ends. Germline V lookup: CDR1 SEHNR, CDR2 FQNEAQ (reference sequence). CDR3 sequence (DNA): TGTGCCAGCAGCTTTGGCGGAACTAACTATGGCTACACCTTC. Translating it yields CASSFGGTNYGYTF.

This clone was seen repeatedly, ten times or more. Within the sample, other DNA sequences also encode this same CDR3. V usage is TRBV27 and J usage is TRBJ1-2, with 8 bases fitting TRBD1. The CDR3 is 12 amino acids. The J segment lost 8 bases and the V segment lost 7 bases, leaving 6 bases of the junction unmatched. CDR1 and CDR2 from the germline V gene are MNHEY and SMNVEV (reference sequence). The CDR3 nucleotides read TGTGCCAGCAAACAGGGGGGGCGAGGCTACACCTTC. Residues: CASKQGGRGYTF.

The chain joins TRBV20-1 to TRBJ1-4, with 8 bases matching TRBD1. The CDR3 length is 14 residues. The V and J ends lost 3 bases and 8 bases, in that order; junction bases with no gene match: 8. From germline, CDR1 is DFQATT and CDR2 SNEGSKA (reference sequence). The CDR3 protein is CSASFGQGEEKLFF. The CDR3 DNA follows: TGCAGTGCTAGTTTCGGACAGGGTGAAGAAAAACTGTTTTTT.

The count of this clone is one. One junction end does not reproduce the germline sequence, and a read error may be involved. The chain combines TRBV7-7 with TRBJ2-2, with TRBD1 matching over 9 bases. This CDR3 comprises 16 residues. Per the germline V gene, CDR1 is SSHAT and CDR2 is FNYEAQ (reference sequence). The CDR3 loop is CASSPLTGGNTGELFF. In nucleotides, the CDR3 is TGTGCTAGCAGTCCTCTGACAGGGGGGAACACCGGGGAGCTGTTTTTT.

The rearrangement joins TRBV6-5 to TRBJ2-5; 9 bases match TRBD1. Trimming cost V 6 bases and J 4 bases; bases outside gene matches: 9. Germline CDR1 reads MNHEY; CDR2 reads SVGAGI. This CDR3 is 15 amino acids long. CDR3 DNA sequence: TGTGCCAGCAGAACTACTACAGGGGGCGGAGAGACCCAGTACTTC. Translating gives CASRTTTGGGETQYF.